Listed here are 13 T cell receptor beta chains from one sample, sequenced in a study of blood T cell repertoires in COVID-19. Sequencing was performed with immunoSEQ multiplex PCR; in TCRdb, only in-frame clones are kept and a portion is missing. Of about 50,000 clones listed, roughly 89% were seen once; the top ten hold about 26%. The sequencing input was peripheral blood. The receptors were gathered from a human donor in a cohort sampled during active COVID-19.

Points on this clone: The junction and the germline gene differ at one end; a read error may be behind it. The rearrangement uses TRBV5-1 and TRBJ2-7; TRBD2 matches 9 bases. CDR1 is SGHRS and CDR2 is YFSETQ in the germline V gene. CDR3 length: 15 residues. CDR3 sequence reads: CASSSLGTSSHEQYF. CDR3 nucleotides: TGCGCCAGCAGCTCCCTAGGGACTAGCTCCCACGAGCAGTACTTC.

This chain connects TRBV7-3 to TRBJ2-1; D perhaps matches TRBD2 (6 bases). Trimming took off 2 bases at V and 1 base at J, with 12 bases between the two ends. Germline CDR1 and CDR2: SGHTA and FQGTGA. The CDR3 is made up of 16 amino acids. The CDR3 DNA sequence: TGTGCCAGCAGCTTAGCCGGGAGTAGGTCCTACAATGAGCAGTTCTTC. The encoded protein is CASSLAGSRSYNEQFF.

This rearrangement joins TRBV5-1 to TRBJ2-2; D is perhaps TRBD1 (5 bases). The CDR3 is 15 amino acids. V gave up 1 base and J gave up 2 bases, with 9 bases separating them. Per the germline V gene, CDR1 is SGHRS and CDR2 is YFSETQ. In DNA, the CDR3 is TGCGCCAGCAGCTTGATACAGGTTAACACCGGGGAGCTGTTTTTT. Protein sequence: CASSLIQVNTGELFF.

This chain uses TRBV3-1 (or the pseudogene TRBV3-2) with TRBJ1-1, with 8 nucleotides matching TRBD1. This CDR3 region has 15 residues. Per germline, CDR1 LGHDT and CDR2 YNNKEL (reference sequence). With 2 bases clipped from V and 6 bases from J, the junction kept 8 bases outside the gene matches. The CDR3 DNA is TGTGCCAGCAGCCAACAACCTTCAGGGGGCGCTGAAGCTTTCTTT. This gives the protein CASSQQPSGGAEAFF.

The rearrangement links TRBV2 to TRBJ1-1; tentatively, D is TRBD1 (6 bases). The CDR3 sequence is 15 residues long. Germline CDR1 reads SNHLY; CDR2 reads FYNNEI. V lost 1 base and J lost 4, with 13 bases in between. CDR3 sequence: CASSEGGGYGTEAFF. For the CDR3, the DNA is TGTGCCAGCAGTGAAGGAGGGGGATACGGCACTGAAGCTTTCTTT.

This clone came up a few times. The chain carries TRBV9 and TRBJ2-2; D not resolved. V was shortened by 0 bases and J by 2 bases, with 5 bases between the two germline ends. Germline values: CDR1 SGDLS, CDR2 YYNGEE. The CDR3 loop spans 14 amino acids. The DNA of the CDR3 is TGTGCCAGCAGCGTAGTGAGCAACACCGGGGAGCTGTTTTTT. It translates to CASSVVSNTGELFF.

The chain recombines TRBV14 with TRBJ1-2; 7 nucleotides match TRBD1. The junction had 6 bases not matched to a gene; V was cut back by 0 bases and J by 8 bases. CDR1 and CDR2 from the germline V gene are SGHDN and FVKESK. The CDR3 loop spans 14 amino acids. CDR3 sequence: CASSQDQQGRGYTF. DNA of the CDR3: TGTGCCAGCAGCCAAGATCAACAGGGGAGAGGCTACACCTTC.

This clone was counted once. The V gene is TRBV7-2, the J gene TRBJ2-1; 10 positions match TRBD2. The CDR3 consists of 16 residues. V trimming: 1 base; J trimming: 3 bases; junction bases outside the gene matches: 3. Germline V gene data show CDR1 as SGHTA and CDR2 as FQGNSA. The CDR3 DNA reads as TGTGCCAGCAGCTTAGGGGCTAGCGGGAGCTACAATGAGCAGTTCTTC. Its translation is CASSLGASGSYNEQFF.

The chain employs TRBV29-1 and TRBJ2-5, with D possibly TRBD1 on 6 matching bases. This CDR3 contains 15 residues. Trimming stripped 3 bases from V and 4 bases from J, with 18 bases between. Germline V gives CDR1 SQVTM, CDR2 ANQGSEA. The CDR3 loop is CSVERHRVGGETQYF. In DNA form, the CDR3 reads TGCAGCGTTGAGCGACACAGGGTAGGGGGAGAGACCCAGTACTTC.

The V and J genes are TRBV7-8 and TRBJ2-3; 9 bases match TRBD2. This CDR3 comprises 14 residues. V gave up 5 bases and J gave up 3 bases; unmatched junction bases: 3. The germline gives CDR1 SGHVS, CDR2 FQNEAQ. In DNA form, the CDR3 reads TGTGCCAGCAGCCCCAGCGGGGGGACAGATACGCAGTATTTT. It translates to CASSPSGGTDTQYF.

V and J are TRBV24-1 and TRBJ1-2; 7 nucleotides agree with TRBD1. Looked up from germline, CDR1 is KGHDR and CDR2 is SFDVKD. The CDR3 length is 13 residues. V gave up 6 bases and J gave up 7 bases; unmatched junction bases: 7. CDR3 protein: CATSKDDRAGYTF. The CDR3 nucleotides read TGTGCCACCAGTAAAGACGACAGGGCTGGCTACACCTTC.

The CDR3, as DNA: TGTGCCAGCCCTTATGCCGGAGCGGGGGGCCGTGGGGAGACCCAGTACTTC. This gives the protein CASPYAGAGGRGETQYF. The rearrangement links TRBV21-1 to TRBJ2-5; TRBD2, as called in the table, went unchecked against the DNA. TRBV21-1 is reported as a pseudogene. CDR3 length equals 17 residues.

The chain combines TRBV7-2 with TRBJ2-2; possible D gene TRBD1, 5 bases. The V gene lost 5 bases and the J gene lost 5 bases, with 18 bases spanning the gap. The CDR3 has 16 amino acids. Germline loops: CDR1 SGHTA, CDR2 FQGNSA. The CDR3 nucleotides read TGTGCCAGCAGCCCGAAAGGACAAAGACGGACCGGGGAGCTGTTTTTT. Translation gives CASSPKGQRRTGELFF.